The clone carrying this TCR beta chain was picked up one time. Primers for the PCR totalled 60 Vbeta and 13 Jbeta. This table comes from immunoSEQ multiplex PCR, and its TCRdb copy is limited to in-frame clones, with some not included. This sample has some 180,000 clones, with 70% to 85% found just once. These data belong to a study of cytomegalovirus exposure and HLA in healthy donors. The CDR3 length is 14 residues. V was clipped by 0 bases and J by 5 bases; unmatched bases: 2. Germline CDR1 is SGDLS and CDR2 is YYNGEE. The specimen was PBMCs. This receptor was taken from a girl between 2 and 10 years old in good health and CMV-seropositive. The chain recombines TRBV9 with TRBJ2-3; TRBD1 matches at 8 bases. For the CDR3, the DNA is TGTGCCAGCAGCGTAGGCAGGGGGCAAGATACGCAGTATTTT. It encodes CASSVGRGQDTQYF.